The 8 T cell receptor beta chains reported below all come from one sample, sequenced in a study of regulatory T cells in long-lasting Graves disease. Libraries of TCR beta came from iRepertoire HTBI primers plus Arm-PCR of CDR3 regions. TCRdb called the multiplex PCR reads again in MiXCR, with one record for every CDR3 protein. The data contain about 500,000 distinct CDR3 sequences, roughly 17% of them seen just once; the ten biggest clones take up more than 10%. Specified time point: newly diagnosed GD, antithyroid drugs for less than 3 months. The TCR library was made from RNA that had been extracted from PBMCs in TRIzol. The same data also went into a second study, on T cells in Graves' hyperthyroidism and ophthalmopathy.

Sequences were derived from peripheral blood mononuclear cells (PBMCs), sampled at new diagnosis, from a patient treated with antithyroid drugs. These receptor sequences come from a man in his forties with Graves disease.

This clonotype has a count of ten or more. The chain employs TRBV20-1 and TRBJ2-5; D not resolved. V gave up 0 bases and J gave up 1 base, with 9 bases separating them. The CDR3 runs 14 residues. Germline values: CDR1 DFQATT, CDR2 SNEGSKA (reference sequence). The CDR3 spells CSARDHEVQETQYF. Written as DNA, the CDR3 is TGCAGTGCTAGAGATCATGAAGTCCAAGAGACCCAGTACTTC.

The DNA for the CDR3 is TGTGCCAGCAGCCAAGATCGAGGGACACTGAAAAAACTGTTTTTT. It encodes CASSQDRGTLKKLFF. This chain uses TRBV14 with TRBJ1-4, with D possibly being TRBD1 (6 bases). Trimming shortened V by 0 bases and J by 9 bases, and 14 bases separated the two germline ends. The CDR3 is made up of 15 amino acids. The germline V gene encodes CDR1 SGHDN and CDR2 FVKESK. Based on the CDR3 plus reference TRBV14 and TRBJ1-4, the full variable domain is EAGVTQFPSHSVIEKGQTVTLRCDPISGHDNLYWYRRVMGKEIKFLLHFVKESKQDESGMPNNRFLAERTGGTYSTLKVQPAELEDSGVYFCASSQDRGTLKKLFFGSGTQLSVL.

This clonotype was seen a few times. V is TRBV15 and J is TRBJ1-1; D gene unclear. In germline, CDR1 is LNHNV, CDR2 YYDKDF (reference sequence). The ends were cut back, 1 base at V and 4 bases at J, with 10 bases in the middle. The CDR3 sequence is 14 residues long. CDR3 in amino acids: CATSRGREITEAFF. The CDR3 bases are TGTGCCACCAGCAGAGGTCGGGAGATCACTGAAGCTTTCTTT.

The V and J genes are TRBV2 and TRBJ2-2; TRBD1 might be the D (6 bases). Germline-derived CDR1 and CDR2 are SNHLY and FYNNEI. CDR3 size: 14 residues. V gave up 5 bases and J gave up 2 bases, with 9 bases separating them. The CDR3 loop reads CASSRTENTGELFF. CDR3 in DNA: TGTGCCAGCAGTCGGACAGAAAACACCGGGGAGCTGTTTTTT. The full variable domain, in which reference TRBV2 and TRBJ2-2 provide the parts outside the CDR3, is EPEVTQTPSHQVTQMGQEVILRCVPISNHLYFYWYRQILGQKVEFLVSFYNNEISEKSEIFDDQFSVERPDGSNFTLKIRSTKLEDSAMYFCASSRTENTGELFFGEGSRLTVL.

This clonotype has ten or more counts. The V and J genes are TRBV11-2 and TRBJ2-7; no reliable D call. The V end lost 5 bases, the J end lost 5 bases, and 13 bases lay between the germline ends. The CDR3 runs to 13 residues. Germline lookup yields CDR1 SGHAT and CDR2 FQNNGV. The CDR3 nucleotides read TGTGCCAGCAGCCTCGGGCAAAGCGACGAGCAGTACTTC. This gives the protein CASSLGQSDEQYF. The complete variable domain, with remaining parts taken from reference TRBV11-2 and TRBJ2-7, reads EAGVAQSPRYKIIEKRQSVAFWCNPISGHATLYWYQQILGQGPKLLIQFQNNGVVDDSQLPKDRFSAERLKGVDSTLKIQPAKLEDSAVYLCASSLGQSDEQYFGPGTRLTVT.

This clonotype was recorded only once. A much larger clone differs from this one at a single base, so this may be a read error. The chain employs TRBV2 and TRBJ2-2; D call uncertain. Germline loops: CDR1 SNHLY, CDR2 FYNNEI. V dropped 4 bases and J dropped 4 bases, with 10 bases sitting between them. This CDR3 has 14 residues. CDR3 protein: CASSGAIVTGELFF. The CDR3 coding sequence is TGTGCCAGCAGTGGGGCTATCGTCACCGGGGAGCTGTTTTTT.

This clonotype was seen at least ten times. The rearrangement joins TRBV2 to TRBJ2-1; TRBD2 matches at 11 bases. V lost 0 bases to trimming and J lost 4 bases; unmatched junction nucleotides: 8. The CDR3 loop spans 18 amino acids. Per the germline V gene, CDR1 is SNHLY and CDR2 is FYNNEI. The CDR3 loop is CASSEALPTSGNYNEQFF. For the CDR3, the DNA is TGTGCCAGCAGTGAAGCGCTTCCGACTAGCGGGAATTACAATGAGCAGTTCTTC.

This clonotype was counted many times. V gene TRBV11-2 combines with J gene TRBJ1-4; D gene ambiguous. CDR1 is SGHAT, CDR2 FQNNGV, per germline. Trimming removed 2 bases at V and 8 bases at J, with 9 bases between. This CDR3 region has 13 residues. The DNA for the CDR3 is TGTGCCAGCAGCTTAAGAGTGGAGGAAAAACTGTTTTTT. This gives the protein CASSLRVEEKLFF.